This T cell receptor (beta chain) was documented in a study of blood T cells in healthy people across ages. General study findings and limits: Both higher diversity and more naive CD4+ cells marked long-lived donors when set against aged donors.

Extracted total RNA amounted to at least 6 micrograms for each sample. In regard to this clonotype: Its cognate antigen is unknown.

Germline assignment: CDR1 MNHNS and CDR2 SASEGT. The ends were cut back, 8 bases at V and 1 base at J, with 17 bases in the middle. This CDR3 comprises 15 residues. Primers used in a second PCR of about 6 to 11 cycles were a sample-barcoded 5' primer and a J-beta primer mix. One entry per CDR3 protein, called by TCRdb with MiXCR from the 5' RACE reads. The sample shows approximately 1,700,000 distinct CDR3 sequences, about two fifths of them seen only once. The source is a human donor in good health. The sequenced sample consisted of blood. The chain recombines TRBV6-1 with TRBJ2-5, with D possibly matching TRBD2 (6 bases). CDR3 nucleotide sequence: TGTGCCAGCTATTGGGGCGGGGTCTCCCAAGAGACCCAGTACTTC. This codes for CASYWGGVSQETQYF.